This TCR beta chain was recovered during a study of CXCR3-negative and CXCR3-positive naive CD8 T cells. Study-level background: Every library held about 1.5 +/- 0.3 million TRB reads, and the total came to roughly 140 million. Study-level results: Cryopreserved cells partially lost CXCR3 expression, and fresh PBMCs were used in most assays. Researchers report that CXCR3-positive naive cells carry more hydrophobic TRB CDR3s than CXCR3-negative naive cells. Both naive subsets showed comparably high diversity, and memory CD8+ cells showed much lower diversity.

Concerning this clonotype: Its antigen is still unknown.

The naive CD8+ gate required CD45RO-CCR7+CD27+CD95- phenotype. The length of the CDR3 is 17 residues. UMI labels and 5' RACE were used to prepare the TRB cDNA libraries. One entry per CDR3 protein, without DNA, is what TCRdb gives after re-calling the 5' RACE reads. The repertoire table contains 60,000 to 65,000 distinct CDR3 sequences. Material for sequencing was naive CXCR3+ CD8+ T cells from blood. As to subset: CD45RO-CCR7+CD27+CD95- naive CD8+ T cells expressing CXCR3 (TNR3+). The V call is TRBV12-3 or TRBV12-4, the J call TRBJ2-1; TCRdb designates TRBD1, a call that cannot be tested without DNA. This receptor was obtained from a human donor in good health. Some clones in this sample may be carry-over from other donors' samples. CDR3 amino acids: CASSLHTSQALRDEQFF.